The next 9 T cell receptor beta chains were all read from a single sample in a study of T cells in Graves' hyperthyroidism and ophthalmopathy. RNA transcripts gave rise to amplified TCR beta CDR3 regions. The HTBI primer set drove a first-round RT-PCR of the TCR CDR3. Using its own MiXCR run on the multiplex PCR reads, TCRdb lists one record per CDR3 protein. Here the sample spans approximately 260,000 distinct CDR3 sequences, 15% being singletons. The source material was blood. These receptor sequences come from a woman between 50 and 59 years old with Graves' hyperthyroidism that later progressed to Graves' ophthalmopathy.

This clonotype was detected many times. The CDR3 DNA reads as TGTGCCAGCAGTTTAGAGGCCGCTACGCAGTATTTT. It codes for CASSLEAATQYF. This sequence joins TRBV12-3 or TRBV12-4 and TRBJ2-3; D is unclear. Trimming removed 1 base at V and 8 bases at J, with 7 bases between. The CDR3 covers 12 residues.

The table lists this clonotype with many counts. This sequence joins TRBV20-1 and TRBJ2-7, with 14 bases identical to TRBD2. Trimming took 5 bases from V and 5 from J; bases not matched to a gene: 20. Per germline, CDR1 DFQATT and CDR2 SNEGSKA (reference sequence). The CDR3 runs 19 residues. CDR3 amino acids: CSASIYGTSGRWKGNEQYF. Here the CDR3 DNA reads TGCAGTGCTTCGATATACGGGACTAGCGGGAGATGGAAAGGGAACGAGCAGTACTTC.

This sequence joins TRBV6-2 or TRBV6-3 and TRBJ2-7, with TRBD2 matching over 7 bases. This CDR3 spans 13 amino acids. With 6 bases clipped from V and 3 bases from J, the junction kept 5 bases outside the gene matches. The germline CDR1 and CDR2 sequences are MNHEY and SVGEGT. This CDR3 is CASRGTTNYEQYF. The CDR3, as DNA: TGTGCCAGCAGGGGGACTACGAACTACGAGCAGTACTTC.

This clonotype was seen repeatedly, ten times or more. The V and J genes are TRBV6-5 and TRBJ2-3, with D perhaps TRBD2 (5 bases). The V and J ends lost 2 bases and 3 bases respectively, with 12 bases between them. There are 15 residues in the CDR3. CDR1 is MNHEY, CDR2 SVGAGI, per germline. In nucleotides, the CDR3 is TGTGCCAGCAGTTACAGGTGGGAGAGTACAGATACGCAGTATTTT. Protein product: CASSYRWESTDTQYF.

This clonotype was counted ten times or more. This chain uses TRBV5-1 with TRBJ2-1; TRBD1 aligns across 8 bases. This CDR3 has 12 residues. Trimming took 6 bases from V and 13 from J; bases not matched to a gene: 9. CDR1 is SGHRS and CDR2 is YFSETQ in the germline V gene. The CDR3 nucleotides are TGCGCCAGCAATATACCCCAGGGGGCTCAGTTCTTC. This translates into CASNIPQGAQFF.

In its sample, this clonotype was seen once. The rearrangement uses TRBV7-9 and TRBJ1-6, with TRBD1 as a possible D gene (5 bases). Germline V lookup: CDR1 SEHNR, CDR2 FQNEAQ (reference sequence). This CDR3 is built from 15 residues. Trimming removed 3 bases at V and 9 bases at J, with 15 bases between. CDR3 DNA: TGTGCCAGCAGCTTCTTAGGGGAAATGGGTTCACCCCTCCACTTT. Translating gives CASSFLGEMGSPLHF.

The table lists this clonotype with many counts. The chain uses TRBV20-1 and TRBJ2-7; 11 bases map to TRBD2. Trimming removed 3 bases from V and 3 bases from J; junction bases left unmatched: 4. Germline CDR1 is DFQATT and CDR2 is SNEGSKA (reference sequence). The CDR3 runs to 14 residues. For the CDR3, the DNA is TGCAGTGCTAGTACTAGCGGGAGCCTCTACGAGCAGTACTTC. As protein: CSASTSGSLYEQYF.

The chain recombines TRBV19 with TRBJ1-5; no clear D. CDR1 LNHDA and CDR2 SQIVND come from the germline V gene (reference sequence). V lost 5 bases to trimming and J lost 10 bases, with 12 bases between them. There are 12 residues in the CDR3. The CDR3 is CASSLGGGPQHF. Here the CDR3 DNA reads TGTGCCAGTAGTCTAGGCGGAGGACCCCAGCATTTT.

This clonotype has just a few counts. CDR3 bases: TGTGCCAGCAGCAAGGCCACAGGGGATAGCAATCAGCCCCAGCATTTT. It yields the protein CASSKATGDSNQPQHF. This rearrangement joins TRBV5-5 to TRBJ1-5; TRBD1 agrees at 7 bases. Germline V lookup: CDR1 SGHKS, CDR2 YYEKEE (reference sequence). This CDR3 region has 16 residues. J lost 0 bases, V lost 4 bases, and 7 bases had no gene match.